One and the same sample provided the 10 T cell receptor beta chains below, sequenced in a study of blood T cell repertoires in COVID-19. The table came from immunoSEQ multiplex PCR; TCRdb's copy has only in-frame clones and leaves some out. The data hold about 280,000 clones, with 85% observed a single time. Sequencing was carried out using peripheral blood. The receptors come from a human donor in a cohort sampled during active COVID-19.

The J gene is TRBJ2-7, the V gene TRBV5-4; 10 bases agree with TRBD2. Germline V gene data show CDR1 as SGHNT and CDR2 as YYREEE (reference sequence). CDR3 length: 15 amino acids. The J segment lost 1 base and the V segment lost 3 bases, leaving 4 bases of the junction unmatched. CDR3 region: CASSSPSGSSYEQYF. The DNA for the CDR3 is TGTGCCAGCAGCTCGCCTAGCGGGAGTTCCTACGAGCAGTACTTC.

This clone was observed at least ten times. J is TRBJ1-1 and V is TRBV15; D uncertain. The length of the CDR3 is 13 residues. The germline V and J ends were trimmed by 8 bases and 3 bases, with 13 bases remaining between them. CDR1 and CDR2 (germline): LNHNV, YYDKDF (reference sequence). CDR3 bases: TGTGCCACCGGTCGAGGGTTGGACACTGAAGCTTTCTTT. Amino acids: CATGRGLDTEAFF.

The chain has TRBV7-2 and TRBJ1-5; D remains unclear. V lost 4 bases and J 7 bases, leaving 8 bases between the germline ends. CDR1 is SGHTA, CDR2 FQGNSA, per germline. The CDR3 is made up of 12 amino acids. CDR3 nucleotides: TGTGCCAGCAGCTCCAGCGGGCAGCCCCAGCATTTT. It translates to CASSSSGQPQHF. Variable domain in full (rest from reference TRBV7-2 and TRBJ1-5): GAGVSQSPSNKVTEKGKDVELRCDPISGHTALYWYRQSLGQGLEFLIYFQGNSAPDKSGLPSDRFSAERTGGSVSTLTIQRTQQEDSAVYLCASSSSGQPQHFGDGTRLSIL.

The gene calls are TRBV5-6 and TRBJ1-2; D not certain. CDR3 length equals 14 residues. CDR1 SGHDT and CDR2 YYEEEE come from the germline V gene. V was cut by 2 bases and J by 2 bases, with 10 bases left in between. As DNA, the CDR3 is TGTGCCAGCAGCTTTCGGTCGGGGAACTATGGCTACACCTTC. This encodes CASSFRSGNYGYTF.

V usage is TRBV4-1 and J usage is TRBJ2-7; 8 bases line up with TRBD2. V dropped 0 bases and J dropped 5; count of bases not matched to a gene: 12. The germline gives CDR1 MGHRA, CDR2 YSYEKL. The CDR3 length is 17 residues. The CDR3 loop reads CASSQDWLAGRPDEQYF. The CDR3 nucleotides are TGCGCCAGCAGCCAAGATTGGCTAGCGGGCCGTCCTGACGAGCAGTACTTC.

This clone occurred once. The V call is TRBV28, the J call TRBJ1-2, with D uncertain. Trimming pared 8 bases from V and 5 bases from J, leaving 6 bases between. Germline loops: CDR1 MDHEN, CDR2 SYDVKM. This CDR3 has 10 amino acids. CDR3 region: CASEYYGYTF. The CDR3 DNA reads TGTGCCAGCGAGTATTATGGCTACACCTTC.

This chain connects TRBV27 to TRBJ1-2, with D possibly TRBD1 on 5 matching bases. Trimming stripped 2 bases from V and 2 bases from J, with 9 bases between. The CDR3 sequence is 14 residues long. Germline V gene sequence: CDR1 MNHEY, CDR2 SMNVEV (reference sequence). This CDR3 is CASSLRAGNYGYTF. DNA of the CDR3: TGTGCCAGCAGTTTACGGGCAGGGAACTATGGCTACACCTTC.

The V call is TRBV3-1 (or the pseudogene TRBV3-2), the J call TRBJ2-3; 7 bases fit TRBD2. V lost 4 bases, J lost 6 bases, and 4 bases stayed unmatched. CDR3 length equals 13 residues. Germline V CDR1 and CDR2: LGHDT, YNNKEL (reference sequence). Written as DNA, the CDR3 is TGTGCCAGCAGCCTGGCGGGAGTGGATACGCAGTATTTT. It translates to CASSLAGVDTQYF.

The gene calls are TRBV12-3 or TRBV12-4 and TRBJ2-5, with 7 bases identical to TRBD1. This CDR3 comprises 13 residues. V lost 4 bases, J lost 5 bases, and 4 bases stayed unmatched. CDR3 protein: CASSYRTGETQYF. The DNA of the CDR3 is TGTGCCAGCAGTTATAGGACAGGCGAGACCCAGTACTTC.

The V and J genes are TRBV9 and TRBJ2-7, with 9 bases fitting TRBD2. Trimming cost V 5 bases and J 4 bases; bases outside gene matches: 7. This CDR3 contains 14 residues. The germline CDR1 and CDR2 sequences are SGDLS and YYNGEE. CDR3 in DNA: TGTGCCAGCAGTCAAGGCGGGAGGGCTTACGAGCAGTACTTC. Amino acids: CASSQGGRAYEQYF.